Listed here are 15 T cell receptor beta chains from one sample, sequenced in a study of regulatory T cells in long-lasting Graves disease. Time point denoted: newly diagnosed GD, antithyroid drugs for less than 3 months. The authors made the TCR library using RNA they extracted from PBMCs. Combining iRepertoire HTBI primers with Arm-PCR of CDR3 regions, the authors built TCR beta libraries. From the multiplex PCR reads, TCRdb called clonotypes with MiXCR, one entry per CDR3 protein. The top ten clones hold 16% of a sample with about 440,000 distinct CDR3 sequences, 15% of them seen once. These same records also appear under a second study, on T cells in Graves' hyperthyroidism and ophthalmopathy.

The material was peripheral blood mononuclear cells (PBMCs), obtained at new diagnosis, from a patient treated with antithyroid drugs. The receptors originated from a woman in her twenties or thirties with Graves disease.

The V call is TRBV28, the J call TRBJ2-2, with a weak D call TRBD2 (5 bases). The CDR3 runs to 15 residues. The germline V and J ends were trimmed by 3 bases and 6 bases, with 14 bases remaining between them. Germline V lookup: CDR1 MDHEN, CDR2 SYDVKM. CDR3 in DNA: TGTGCCAGCAGTTTCACGGGAATAGGGCCCGGGGAGCTGTTTTTT. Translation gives CASSFTGIGPGELFF. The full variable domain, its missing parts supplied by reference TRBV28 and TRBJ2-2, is DVKVTQSSRYLVKRTGEKVFLECVQDMDHENMFWYRQDPGLGLRLIYFSYDVKMKEKGDIPEGYSVSREKKERFSLILESASTNQTSMYLCASSFTGIGPGELFFGEGSRLTVL.

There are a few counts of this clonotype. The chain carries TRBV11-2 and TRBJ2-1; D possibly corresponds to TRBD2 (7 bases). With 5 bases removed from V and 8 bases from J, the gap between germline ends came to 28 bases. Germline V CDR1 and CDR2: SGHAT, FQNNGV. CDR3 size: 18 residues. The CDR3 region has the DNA TGTGCCAGCAGCCTCCGGGGGGCTTCGGGGTGGGATAAGGATGAGCAGTTCTTC. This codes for CASSLRGASGWDKDEQFF.

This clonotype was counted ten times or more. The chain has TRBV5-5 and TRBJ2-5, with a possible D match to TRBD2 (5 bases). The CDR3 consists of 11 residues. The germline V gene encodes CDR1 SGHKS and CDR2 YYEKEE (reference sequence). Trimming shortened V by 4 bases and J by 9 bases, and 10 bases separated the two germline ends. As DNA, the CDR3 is TGTGCCAGCAGCCTGGAAGCGGCCCAGTACTTC. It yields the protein CASSLEAAQYF.

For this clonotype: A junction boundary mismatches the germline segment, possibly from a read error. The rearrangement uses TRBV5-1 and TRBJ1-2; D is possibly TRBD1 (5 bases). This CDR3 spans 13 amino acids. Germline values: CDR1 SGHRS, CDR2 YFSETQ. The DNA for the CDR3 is TGCGCCAGCAGCCACCCATACATACCGGGACGGAGATTC. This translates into CASSHPYIPGRRF.

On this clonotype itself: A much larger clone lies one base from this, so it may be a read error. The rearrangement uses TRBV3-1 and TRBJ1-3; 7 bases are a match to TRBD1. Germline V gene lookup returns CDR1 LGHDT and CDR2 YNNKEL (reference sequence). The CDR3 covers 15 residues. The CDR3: CASSQRQGSGNAIYF. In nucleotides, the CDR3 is TGTGCCAGCAGCCAACGACAGGGATCTGGAAACGCCATATATTTT.

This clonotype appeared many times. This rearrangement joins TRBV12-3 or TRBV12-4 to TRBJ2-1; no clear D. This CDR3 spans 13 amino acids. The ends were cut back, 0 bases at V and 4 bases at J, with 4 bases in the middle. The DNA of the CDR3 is TGTGCCAGCAGTTTAGCATTTTACAATGAGCAGTTCTTC. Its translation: CASSLAFYNEQFF.

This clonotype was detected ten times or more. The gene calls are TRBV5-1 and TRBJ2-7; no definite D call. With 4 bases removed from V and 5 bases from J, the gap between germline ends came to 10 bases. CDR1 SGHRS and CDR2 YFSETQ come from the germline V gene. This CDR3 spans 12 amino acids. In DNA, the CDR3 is TGCGCCAGCAGCCCGCACAGAGACGAGCAGTACTTC. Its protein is CASSPHRDEQYF. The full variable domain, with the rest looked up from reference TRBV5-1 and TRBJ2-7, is KAGVTQTPRYLIKTRGQQVTLSCSPISGHRSVSWYQQTPGQGLQFLFEYFSETQRNKGNFPGRFSGRQFSNSRSEMNVSTLELGDSALYLCASSPHRDEQYFGPGTRLTVT.

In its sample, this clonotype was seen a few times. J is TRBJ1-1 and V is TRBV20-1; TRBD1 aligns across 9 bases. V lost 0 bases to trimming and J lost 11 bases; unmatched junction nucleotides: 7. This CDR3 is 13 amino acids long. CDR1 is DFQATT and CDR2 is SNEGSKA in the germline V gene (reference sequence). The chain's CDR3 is CSARDPTGGWAFF. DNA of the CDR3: TGCAGTGCTAGAGATCCCACAGGGGGCTGGGCTTTCTTT.

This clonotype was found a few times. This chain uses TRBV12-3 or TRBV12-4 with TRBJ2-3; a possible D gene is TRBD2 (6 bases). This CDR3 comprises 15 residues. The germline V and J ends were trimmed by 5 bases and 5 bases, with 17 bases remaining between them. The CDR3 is CASSRKSGLIDTQYF. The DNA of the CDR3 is TGTGCCAGCAGTCGTAAAAGCGGGCTGATAGATACGCAGTATTTT.

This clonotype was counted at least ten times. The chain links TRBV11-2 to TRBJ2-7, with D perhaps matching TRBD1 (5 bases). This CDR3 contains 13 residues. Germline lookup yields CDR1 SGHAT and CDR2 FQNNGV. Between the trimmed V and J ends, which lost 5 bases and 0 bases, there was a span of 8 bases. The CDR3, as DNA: TGTGCCAGCAGCGTAGGGGCCTCCTACGAGCAGTACTTC. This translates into CASSVGASYEQYF.

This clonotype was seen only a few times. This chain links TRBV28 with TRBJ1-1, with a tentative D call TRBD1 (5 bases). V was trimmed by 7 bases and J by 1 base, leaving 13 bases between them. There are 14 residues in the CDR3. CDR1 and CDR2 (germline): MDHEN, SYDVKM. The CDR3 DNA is TGTGCCAGCACCTCGACAGCACAGAACACTGAAGCTTTCTTT. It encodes CASTSTAQNTEAFF.

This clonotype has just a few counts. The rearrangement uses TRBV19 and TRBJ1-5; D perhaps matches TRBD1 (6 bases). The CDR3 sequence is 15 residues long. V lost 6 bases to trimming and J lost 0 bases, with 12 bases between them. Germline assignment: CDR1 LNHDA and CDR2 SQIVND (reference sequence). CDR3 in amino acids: CASRGTLYSNQPQHF. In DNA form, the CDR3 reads TGTGCCAGTAGGGGGACACTTTATAGCAATCAGCCCCAGCATTTT.

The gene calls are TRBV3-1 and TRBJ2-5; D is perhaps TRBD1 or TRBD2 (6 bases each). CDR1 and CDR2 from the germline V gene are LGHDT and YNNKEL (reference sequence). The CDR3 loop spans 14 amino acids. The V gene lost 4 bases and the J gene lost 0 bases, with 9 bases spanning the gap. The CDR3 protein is CASSPGGNQETQYF. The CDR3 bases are TGTGCCAGCAGCCCCGGGGGCAACCAAGAGACCCAGTACTTC.

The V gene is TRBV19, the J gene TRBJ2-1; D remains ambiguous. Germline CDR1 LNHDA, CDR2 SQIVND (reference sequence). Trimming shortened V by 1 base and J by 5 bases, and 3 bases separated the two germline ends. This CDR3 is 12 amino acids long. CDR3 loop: CASSIADNEQFF. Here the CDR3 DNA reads TGTGCCAGTAGTATAGCAGACAATGAGCAGTTCTTC.

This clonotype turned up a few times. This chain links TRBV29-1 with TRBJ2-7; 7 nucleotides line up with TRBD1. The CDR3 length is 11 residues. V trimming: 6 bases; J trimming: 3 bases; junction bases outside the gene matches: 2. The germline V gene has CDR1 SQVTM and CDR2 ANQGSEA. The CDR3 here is CSVYRGYEQYF. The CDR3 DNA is TGCAGCGTCTACAGGGGCTACGAGCAGTACTTC.